What follows are 11 T cell receptor beta chains derived from one specimen sequenced in a study of Graves' ophthalmopathy and Graves' hyperthyroidism. RNA transcripts served as template for amplifying TCR beta CDR3 sequences. The library came from an HTBI-primed first-round RT-PCR and a second-round multiplex PCR. Via MiXCR, TCRdb re-called the multiplex PCR reads, giving one row per CDR3 protein. The data contain 200,000 to 300,000 distinct CDR3 sequences, roughly 50% of them singletons. The sample taken for sequencing was peripheral blood. These receptors originate from an adult man with Graves' ophthalmopathy.

This clonotype was observed a few times. V gene TRBV6-6 combines with J gene TRBJ2-7, with D tentatively TRBD1 (5 bases). Germline CDR1 and CDR2: MNHNY and SVGAGI (reference sequence). This CDR3 spans 12 amino acids. Trimming took off 3 bases at V and 7 bases at J, with 10 bases between the two ends. This CDR3 is CASSYGQQEQYF. In DNA form, the CDR3 reads TGTGCCAGCAGTTATGGACAACAAGAGCAGTACTTC.

In its sample, this clonotype was seen many times. V usage is TRBV20-1 and J usage is TRBJ1-1; a weak D match, TRBD1 (5 bases). The CDR3 consists of 14 residues. The ends were cut back, 3 bases at V and 10 bases at J, with 21 bases in the middle. The V gene's germline CDR1 is DFQATT and CDR2 SNEGSKA (reference sequence). Written as DNA, the CDR3 is TGCAGTGCTAGGTCACAATTAGGGGATTTGGGAGCTTTCTTT. Protein product: CSARSQLGDLGAFF.

The chain carries TRBV20-1 and TRBJ1-5; D is undetermined. The germline V and J ends were trimmed by 6 bases and 2 bases, with 11 bases remaining between them. This CDR3 spans 13 amino acids. Germline V CDR1 and CDR2: DFQATT, SNEGSKA (reference sequence). DNA of the CDR3: TGCAGTGCAGATAGACAACGCAATCAGCCCCAGCATTTT. Translating gives CSADRQRNQPQHF.

The sample holds one count of this clonotype. The gene calls are TRBV6-6 and TRBJ2-7, with a tentative D call TRBD2 (7 bases). Germline V gene lookup returns CDR1 MNHNY and CDR2 SVGAGI (reference sequence). Trimming removed 6 bases at V and 1 base at J, with 13 bases between. The CDR3 totals 14 residues. The CDR3 loop is CASRGGTTSYEQYF. The CDR3 nucleotides read TGTGCCAGCAGGGGGGGGACAACTTCCTACGAGCAGTACTTC.

Comment on this clonotype: The junction shows a germline mismatch at one end, possibly a read error. The chain recombines TRBV7-9 with TRBJ1-1; D is ambiguous. This CDR3 spans 15 amino acids. Germline assignment: CDR1 SEHNR and CDR2 FQNEAQ (reference sequence). The CDR3 loop is CASSFYGFSNTEALF. The CDR3 DNA sequence: TGTGCCAGCAGCTTTTACGGGTTTTCGAACACTGAAGCTCTCTTT.

About this clonotype itself: A read error is likely, as this CDR3 ends without the conserved phenylalanine or tryptophan. No DNA is shown, since the ends of the CDR3 on it are uncertain; the CDR3 is the one TCRdb lists. V and J are TRBV7-9 and TRBJ2-6; no DNA check was done on the table's D call, TRBD2. Germline-derived CDR1 and CDR2 are SEHNR and FQNEAQ (reference sequence). The CDR3 region is 9 residues in length, termini included. CDR3 loop: CAIPAGRIA.

This clonotype was detected a few times. V is TRBV2 and J is TRBJ1-4; possibly TRBD1 for D (6 bases). V shed 5 bases and J shed 0 bases, with 13 bases lying between them. The CDR3 runs to 16 residues. Germline V gene sequence: CDR1 SNHLY, CDR2 FYNNEI. CDR3 region: CASSPDRIATNEKLFF. In DNA, the CDR3 is TGTGCCAGCAGTCCCGACAGGATTGCAACTAATGAAAAACTGTTTTTT.

This clonotype was seen once. This CDR3 is CASSSRTADYEQYF. CDR3 in DNA: TGTGCCAGCAGTTCCCGGACAGCAGACTACGAGCAGTACTTC. This rearrangement joins TRBV6-5 to TRBJ2-7, with D possibly matching TRBD1 (6 bases). CDR3 length: 14 amino acids. Trimming stripped 4 bases from V and 3 bases from J, with 13 bases between. Germline V lookup: CDR1 MNHEY, CDR2 SVGAGI.

This clonotype was recorded a few times. The J gene is TRBJ1-1, the V gene TRBV4-1; D may be TRBD1 (5 bases). Trimming pared 3 bases from V and 4 bases from J, leaving 9 bases between. Germline lookup yields CDR1 MGHRA and CDR2 YSYEKL. CDR3 length: 13 amino acids. The CDR3 reads CASSQGRSTEAFF. CDR3 nucleotide sequence: TGCGCCAGCAGCCAGGGACGTAGCACTGAAGCTTTCTTT.

This clonotype was seen only a few times. The chain has TRBV12-3 or TRBV12-4 and TRBJ1-4; 8 nucleotides align to TRBD1. The V and J ends lost 6 bases and 8 bases, in that order; junction bases with no gene match: 8. This CDR3 has 14 residues. The CDR3 loop is CASSLDRGDEKLFF. The CDR3 DNA sequence: TGTGCCAGCAGCCTCGACAGGGGTGACGAAAAACTGTTTTTT.

This clonotype was seen more than once but under ten times. Relative to the germline gene, one junction end is altered; a read error may explain this. The CDR3 DNA reads TGTGCCAGCAGCTTAGCCCCAGGCAACCAGCCCCAGCATTTT. This gives the protein CASSLAPGNQPQHF. This rearrangement joins TRBV7-9 to TRBJ1-5; no definite D call. Germline V gene data show CDR1 as SEHNR and CDR2 as FQNEAQ (reference sequence). The CDR3 loop spans 14 amino acids.